The table lists the clone carrying this TCR beta chain with a count of one. Its matching antigen is unknown. The entry originates in a study of T cell responses to AZD1222 COVID-19 vaccine. Overall study findings and caveats: White British people made up most donors, females outnumbered males, and clonal diversity was possibly underestimated. Compared with day 0, the breadth and depth of the Spike-specific TCR repertoire rose significantly after two doses of AZD1222. Of spike-specific TCRs, nearly half reportedly target regions left unmutated in variants.

Assay: immunoSEQ multiplex PCR; the TCRdb copy retains only in-frame clones and omits some. The sample yields fewer than 85,000 clones, about 80% seen once. The CDR3 is made up of 14 amino acids. The V gene's germline CDR1 is MDHEN and CDR2 SYDVKM. With 5 bases removed from V and 2 bases from J, the gap between germline ends came to 13 bases. This sequence was found in an adult who received the AZD1222 COVID-19 vaccine. This chain connects TRBV28 to TRBJ2-7; D is unclear. The sequencing here drew on peripheral blood, taken 28 days after the second AZD1222 dose. The CDR3 spells CASSRTSATYEQYF. The CDR3 DNA is TGTGCCAGCAGTCGTACGTCGGCTACCTACGAGCAGTACTTC. Using reference TRBV28 and TRBJ2-7 for the parts outside the CDR3, the full variable domain is DVKVTQSSRYLVKRTGEKVFLECVQDMDHENMFWYRQDPGLGLRLIYFSYDVKMKEKGDIPEGYSVSREKKERFSLILESASTNQTSMYLCASSRTSATYEQYFGPGTRLTVT.